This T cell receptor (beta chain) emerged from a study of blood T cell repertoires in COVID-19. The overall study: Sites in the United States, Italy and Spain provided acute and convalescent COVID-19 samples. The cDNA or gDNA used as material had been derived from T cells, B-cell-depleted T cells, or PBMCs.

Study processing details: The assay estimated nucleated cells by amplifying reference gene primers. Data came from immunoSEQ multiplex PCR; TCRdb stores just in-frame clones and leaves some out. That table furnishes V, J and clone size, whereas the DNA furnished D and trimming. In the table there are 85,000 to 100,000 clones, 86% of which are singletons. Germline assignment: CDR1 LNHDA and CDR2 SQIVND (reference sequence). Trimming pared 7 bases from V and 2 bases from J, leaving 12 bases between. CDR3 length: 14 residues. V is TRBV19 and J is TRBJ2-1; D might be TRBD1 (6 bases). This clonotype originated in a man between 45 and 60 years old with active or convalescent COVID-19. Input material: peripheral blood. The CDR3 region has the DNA TGTGCCAGTAACCCCAGGGGAGCCTACAATGAGCAGTTCTTC. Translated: CASNPRGAYNEQFF.